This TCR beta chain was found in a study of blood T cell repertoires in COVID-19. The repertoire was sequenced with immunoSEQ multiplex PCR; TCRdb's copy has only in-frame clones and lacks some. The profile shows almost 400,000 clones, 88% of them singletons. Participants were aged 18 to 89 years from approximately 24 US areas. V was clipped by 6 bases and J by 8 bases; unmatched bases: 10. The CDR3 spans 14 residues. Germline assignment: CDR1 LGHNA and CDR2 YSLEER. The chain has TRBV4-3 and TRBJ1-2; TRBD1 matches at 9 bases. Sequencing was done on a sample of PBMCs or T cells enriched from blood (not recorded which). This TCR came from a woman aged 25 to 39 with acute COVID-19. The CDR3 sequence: CASRPGQGVEGYTF. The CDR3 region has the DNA TGCGCCAGCAGACCGGGACAGGGCGTCGAGGGCTACACCTTC.